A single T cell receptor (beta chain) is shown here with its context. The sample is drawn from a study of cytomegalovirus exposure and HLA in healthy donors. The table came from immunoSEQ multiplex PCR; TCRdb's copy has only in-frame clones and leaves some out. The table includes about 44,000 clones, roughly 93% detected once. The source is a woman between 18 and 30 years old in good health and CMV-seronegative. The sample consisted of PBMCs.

CDR3 in DNA: TGCGCCAGCAGCCCCGTCCCGGGGGGTGGCTACACCTTC. Translated, it gives CASSPVPGGGYTF. J is TRBJ1-2 and V is TRBV5-1; tentatively, D is TRBD1 (5 bases). The V gene's germline CDR1 is SGHRS and CDR2 YFSETQ. V lost 4 bases and J 7 bases, leaving 14 bases between the germline ends. The CDR3 runs to 13 residues.